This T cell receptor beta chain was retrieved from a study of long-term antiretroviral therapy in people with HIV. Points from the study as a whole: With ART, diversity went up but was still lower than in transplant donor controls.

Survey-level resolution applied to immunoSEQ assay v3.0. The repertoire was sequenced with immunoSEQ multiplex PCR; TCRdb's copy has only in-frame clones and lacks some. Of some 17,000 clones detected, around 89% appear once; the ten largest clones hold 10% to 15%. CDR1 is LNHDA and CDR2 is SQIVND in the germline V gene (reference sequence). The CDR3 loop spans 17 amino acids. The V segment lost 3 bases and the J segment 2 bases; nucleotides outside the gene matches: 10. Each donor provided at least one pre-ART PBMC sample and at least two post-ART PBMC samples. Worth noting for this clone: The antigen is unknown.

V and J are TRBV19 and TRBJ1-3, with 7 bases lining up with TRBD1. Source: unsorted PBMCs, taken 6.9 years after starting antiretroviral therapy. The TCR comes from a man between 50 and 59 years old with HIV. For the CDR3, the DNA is TGTGCCAGTAGTATTCGCAGAACAGGGGTTGCTGGAAACACCATATATTTT. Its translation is CASSIRRTGVAGNTIYF.